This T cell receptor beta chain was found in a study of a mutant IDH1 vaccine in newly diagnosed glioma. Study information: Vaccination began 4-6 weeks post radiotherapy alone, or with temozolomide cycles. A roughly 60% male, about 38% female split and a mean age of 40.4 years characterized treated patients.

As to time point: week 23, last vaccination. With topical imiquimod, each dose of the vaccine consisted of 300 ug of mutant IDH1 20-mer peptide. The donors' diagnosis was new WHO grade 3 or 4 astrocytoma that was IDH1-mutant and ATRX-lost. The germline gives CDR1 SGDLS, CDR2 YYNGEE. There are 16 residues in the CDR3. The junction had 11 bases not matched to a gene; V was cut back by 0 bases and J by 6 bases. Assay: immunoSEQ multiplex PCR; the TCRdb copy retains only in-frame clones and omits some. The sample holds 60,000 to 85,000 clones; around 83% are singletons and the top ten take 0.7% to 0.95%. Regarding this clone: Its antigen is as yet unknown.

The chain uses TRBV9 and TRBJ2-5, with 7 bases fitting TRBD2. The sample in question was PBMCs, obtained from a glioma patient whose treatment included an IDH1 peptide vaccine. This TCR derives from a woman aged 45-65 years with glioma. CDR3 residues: CASSVGGGSSVKTQYF. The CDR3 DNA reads TGTGCCAGCAGCGTAGGTGGCGGGAGTTCAGTGAAGACCCAGTACTTC.